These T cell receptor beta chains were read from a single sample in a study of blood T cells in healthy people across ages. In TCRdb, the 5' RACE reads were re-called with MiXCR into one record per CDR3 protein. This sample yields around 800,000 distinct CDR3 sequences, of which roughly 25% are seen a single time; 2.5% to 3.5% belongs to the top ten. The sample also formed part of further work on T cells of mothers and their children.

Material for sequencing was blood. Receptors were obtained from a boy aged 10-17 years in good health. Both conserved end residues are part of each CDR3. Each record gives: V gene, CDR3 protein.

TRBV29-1,CSVGQGVNYGYTF
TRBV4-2,CASSQVGGREDTQYF
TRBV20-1,CRAAGTSSNNEQFF
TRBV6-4,CASSSLASVNIQYF
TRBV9,CASSVDLFSGAYNEQFF
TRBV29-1,CSVEDIGVGGEYNEQFF
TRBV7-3,CASSWSGPGDTQYF
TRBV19,CASSIVIRETQYF
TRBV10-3,CAISSPQFRGYTF
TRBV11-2,CASSLDWAASSYNEQFF
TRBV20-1,CSARASGGPISANTGELFF
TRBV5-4,CASSLRLDQETQYF
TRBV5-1,CASGSSGGYNEQFF
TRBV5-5,CASSLGGTESYEQYF
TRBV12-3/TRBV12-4,CASSGRRVETQYF
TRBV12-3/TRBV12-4,CASSLTIPQETQYF
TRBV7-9,CASSSDPGGRYF
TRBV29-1,CSVARSGANVLTF
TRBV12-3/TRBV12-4,CASSPGQATDTQYF
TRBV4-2,CASSSHDRFGAFF
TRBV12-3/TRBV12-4,CASSLGTEGYTF
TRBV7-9,CASNPQASTEAFF
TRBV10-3,CASRDGSNYGYTF
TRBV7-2,CASSPRLGDTEAFF
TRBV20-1,CSALLAGSSYNEQFF
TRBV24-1,CATSTGNQETQYF